These T cell receptor beta chains were read from a single sample in a study of Graves' ophthalmopathy and Graves' hyperthyroidism. TCRdb reprocessed the multiplex PCR reads via MiXCR and lists one record per CDR3 protein. The repertoire holds fewer than 400,000 distinct CDR3 sequences, with about 16% as singletons. The sequencing sample was made of peripheral blood. These receptors were obtained from a woman in her late teens or twenties with Graves' ophthalmopathy. Both conserved end residues are part of each CDR3. The D gene is left open where the match is weak. The size entry is marked missing in some rows and otherwise reads once, few, many or a size class.

v_call,j_call,clone_size,d_call,cdr3_aa,cdr3_nt
TRBV12-3/TRBV12-4,TRBJ2-7,many,.,CASSFGQGYEQYF,TGTGCCAGCAGTTTCGGTCAAGGCTACGAGCAGTACTTC
TRBV11-2,TRBJ2-7,.,.,CASSSLSVTAAYEQYF,TGTGCCAGCAGCTCATTATCCGTGACAGCAGCCTACGAGCAGTACTTC
TRBV27,TRBJ2-7,.,TRBD2,CASGTTGGEQYF,TGTGCCAGCGGGACGACGGGAGGCGAGCAGTACTTC
TRBV4-1,TRBJ2-7,many,TRBD1,CASSFPQGAPLF,TGCGCCAGCAGCTTTCCTCAGGGGGCGCCCCTTTTC
TRBV9,TRBJ1-6,many,.,CASSGPPEVPNSPLHF,TGTGCCAGCAGCGGACCTCCGGAGGTCCCTAATTCACCCCTCCACTTT
TRBV13,TRBJ2-5,once,TRBD1,CASSLVGVGTGQETQYF,TGTGCCAGCAGCTTAGTCGGAGTCGGGACAGGGCAAGAGACCCAGTACTTC
TRBV12-3/TRBV12-4,TRBJ2-7,once,.,CASSPQGFLTYEQYF,TGTGCCAGCAGTCCTCAGGGTTTCTTGACCTACGAGCAGTACTTC
TRBV12-3/TRBV12-4,TRBJ1-5,many,.,CASSLRGPSNQPQHF,TGTGCCAGCAGTTTAAGGGGTCCTAGCAATCAGCCCCAGCATTTT
TRBV28,TRBJ2-5,many,.,CASSLHKTVLLETQYF,TGTGCCAGCAGTTTACACAAGACGGTCCTCCTAGAGACCCAGTACTTC
TRBV6-1,TRBJ2-7,many,TRBD1,CASSHSGQGATYEQYF,TGTGCCAGCAGCCACAGCGGACAGGGGGCCACCTACGAGCAGTACTTC
TRBV11-2,TRBJ2-7,many,.,CASSLVKKEQYF,TGTGCCAGCAGCTTAGTAAAGAAGGAGCAGTACTTC
TRBV6-2/TRBV6-3,TRBJ1-1,many,.,CASSPPTENTEAFF,TGTGCCAGCAGCCCTCCGACGGAGAACACTGAAGCTTTCTTT
TRBV2,TRBJ2-7,many,.,CASSATGTPTYEQYF,TGTGCCAGCAGCGCGACGGGGACCCCAACCTACGAGCAGTACTTC
TRBV11-2,TRBJ1-1,many,.,CASSLQGYNTEAFF,TGTGCCAGCAGCTTACAGGGCTACAACACTGAAGCTTTCTTT
TRBV9,TRBJ2-3,.,TRBD2,CASSVASSGRKDTQYF,TGTGCCAGCAGCGTAGCTTCCAGCGGGAGGAAGGATACGCAGTATTTT
TRBV6-5,TRBJ1-2,.,.,CATHTGHGYTF,TGTGCCACCCACACGGGGCATGGCTACACCTTC
TRBV30,TRBJ2-5,few,.,CAWSPDGVRQETQYF,TGTGCCTGGAGTCCGGACGGAGTTCGGCAAGAGACCCAGTACTTC
TRBV6-2/TRBV6-3,TRBJ1-5,many,.,CASRIPGDSNQPQHF,TGTGCCAGCAGAATACCAGGGGATAGCAATCAGCCCCAGCATTTT
TRBV11-3,TRBJ1-1,many,.,CASSPGVFGGKYTEAFF,TGTGCCAGCAGCCCGGGGGTATTCGGGGGAAAGTACACTGAAGCTTTCTTT
TRBV7-9,TRBJ2-7,many,.,CASSHGTVLEQYF,TGTGCCAGCAGCCACGGGACGGTTCTGGAGCAGTACTTC
TRBV7-9,TRBJ1-3,many,.,CASREGIGNTIYF,TGTGCCAGCAGAGAGGGTATTGGAAACACCATATATTTT
TRBV28,TRBJ2-7,many,TRBD2,CASRPGRDEQYF,TGTGCCAGCAGACCCGGGAGGGACGAGCAGTACTTC
TRBV20-1,TRBJ2-7,many,.,CSAPEGGEQYF,TGCAGTGCCCCGGAAGGAGGCGAGCAGTACTTC
TRBV6-2/TRBV6-3,TRBJ1-1,many,.,CASRFFQIPEAFF,TGTGCCAGCAGATTTTTTCAGATACCTGAAGCTTTCTTT